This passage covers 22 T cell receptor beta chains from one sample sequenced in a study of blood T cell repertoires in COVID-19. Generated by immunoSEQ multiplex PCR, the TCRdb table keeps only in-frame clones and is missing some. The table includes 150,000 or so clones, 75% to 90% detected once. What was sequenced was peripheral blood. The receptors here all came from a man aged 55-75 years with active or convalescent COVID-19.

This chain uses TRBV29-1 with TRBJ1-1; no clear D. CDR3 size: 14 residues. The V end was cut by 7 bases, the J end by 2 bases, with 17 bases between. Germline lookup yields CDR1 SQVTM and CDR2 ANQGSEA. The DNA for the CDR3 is TGCAGCGCTGAGGCACAGAACCGAAACACTGAAGCTTTCTTT. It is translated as CSAEAQNRNTEAFF. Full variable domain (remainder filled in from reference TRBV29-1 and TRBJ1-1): SAVISQKPSRDICQRGTSLTIQCQVDSQVTMMFWYRQQPGQSLTLIATANQGSEATYESGFVIDKFPISRPNLTFSTLTVSNMSPEDSSIYLCSAEAQNRNTEAFFGQGTRLTVV.

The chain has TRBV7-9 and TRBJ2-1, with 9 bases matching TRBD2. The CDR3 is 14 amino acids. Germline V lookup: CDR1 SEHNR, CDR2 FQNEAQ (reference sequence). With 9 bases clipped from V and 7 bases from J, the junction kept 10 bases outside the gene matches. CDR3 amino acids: CASISSGITNEQFF. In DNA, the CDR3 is TGTGCCAGTATATCTAGCGGGATTACGAATGAGCAGTTCTTC. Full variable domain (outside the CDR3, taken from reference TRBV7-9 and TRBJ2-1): DTGVSQNPRHKITKRGQNVTFRCDPISEHNRLYWYRQTLGQGPEFLTYFQNEAQLEKSRLLSDRFSAERPKGSFSTLEIQRTEQGDSAMYLCASISSGITNEQFFGPGTRLTVL.

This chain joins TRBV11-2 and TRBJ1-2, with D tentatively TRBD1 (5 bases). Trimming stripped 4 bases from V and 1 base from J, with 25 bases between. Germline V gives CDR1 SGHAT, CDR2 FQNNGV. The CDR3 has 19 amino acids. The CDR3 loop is CASSSFSASGWGVNYGYTF. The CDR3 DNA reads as TGTGCCAGCAGCTCATTCTCGGCCTCTGGTTGGGGGGTTAACTATGGCTACACCTTC.

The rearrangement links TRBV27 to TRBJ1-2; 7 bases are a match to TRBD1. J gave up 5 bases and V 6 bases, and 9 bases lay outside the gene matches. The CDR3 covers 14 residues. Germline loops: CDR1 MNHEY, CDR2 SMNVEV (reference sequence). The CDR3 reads CASRPGGGGYGYTF. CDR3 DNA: TGTGCCAGCAGGCCCGGAGGGGGCGGGTATGGCTACACCTTC.

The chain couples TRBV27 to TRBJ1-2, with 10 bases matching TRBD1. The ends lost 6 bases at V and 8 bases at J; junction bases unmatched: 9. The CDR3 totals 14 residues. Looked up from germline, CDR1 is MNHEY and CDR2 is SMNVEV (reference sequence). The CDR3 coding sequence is TGTGCCAGCAGCTCCCGACAGGGGGCGCCGGGCTACACCTTC. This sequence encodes CASSSRQGAPGYTF.

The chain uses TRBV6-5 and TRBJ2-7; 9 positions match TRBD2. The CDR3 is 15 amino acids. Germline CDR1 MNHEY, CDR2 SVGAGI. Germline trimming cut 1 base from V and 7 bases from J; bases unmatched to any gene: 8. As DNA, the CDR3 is TGTGCCAGCAGTTACTTCCAGCGGGGGGACCAGGAGCAGTACTTC. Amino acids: CASSYFQRGDQEQYF.

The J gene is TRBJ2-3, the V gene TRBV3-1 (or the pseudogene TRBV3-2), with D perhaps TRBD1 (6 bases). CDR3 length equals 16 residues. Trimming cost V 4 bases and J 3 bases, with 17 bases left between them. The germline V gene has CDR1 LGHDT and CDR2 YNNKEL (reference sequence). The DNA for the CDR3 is TGTGCCAGCAGCCCAGCCCAGGGGCGGAGGACAGATACGCAGTATTTT. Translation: CASSPAQGRRTDTQYF.

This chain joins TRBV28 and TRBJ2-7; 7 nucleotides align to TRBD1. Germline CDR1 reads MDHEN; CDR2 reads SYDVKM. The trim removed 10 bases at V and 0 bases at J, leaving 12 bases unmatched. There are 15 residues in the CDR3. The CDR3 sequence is CATNYRGRLSYEQYF. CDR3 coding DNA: TGTGCCACAAATTACAGGGGCCGACTCTCCTACGAGCAGTACTTC.

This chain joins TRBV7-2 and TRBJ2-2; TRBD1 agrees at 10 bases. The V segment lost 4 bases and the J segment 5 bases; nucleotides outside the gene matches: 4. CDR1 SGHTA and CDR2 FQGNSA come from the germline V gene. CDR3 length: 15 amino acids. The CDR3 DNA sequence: TGTGCCAGCAGCTCGGGACAGGGGCTGACCGGGGAGCTGTTTTTT. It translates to CASSSGQGLTGELFF.

The CDR3: CASSFSGTAYNEQFF. The CDR3 coding sequence is TGCGCCAGCAGCTTCTCCGGGACAGCATACAATGAGCAGTTCTTC. V gene TRBV4-1 combines with J gene TRBJ2-1; 7 nucleotides line up with TRBD1. Unmatched junction bases numbered 8, after V lost 5 bases and J lost 4 bases. The V gene's germline CDR1 is MGHRA and CDR2 YSYEKL. The CDR3 spans 15 residues.

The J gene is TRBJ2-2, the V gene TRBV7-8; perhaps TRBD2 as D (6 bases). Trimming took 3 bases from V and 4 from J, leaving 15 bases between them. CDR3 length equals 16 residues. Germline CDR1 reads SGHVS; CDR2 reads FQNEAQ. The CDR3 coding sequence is TGTGCCAGCAGCTTCCGTTATAGCGGAACCACCGGGGAGCTGTTTTTT. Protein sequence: CASSFRYSGTTGELFF.

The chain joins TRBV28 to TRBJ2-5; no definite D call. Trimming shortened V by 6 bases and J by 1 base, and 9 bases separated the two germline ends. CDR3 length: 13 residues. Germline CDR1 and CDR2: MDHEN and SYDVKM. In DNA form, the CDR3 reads TGTGCCAGCAGCGACTCAACCCAAGAGACCCAGTACTTC. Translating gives CASSDSTQETQYF.

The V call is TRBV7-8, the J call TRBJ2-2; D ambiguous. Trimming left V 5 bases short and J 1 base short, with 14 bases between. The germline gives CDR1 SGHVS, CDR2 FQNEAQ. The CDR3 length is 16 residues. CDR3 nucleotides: TGTGCCAGCAGCCGAGAATCCCCAAAGAACACCGGGGAGCTGTTTTTT. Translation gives CASSRESPKNTGELFF.

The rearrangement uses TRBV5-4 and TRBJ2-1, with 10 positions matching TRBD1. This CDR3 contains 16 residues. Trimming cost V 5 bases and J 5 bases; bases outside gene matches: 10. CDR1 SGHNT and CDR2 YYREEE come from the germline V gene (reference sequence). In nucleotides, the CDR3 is TGTGCCAGCAGTTCTTCCCGGGACAGGGGTAACAATGAGCAGTTCTTC. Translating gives CASSSSRDRGNNEQFF.

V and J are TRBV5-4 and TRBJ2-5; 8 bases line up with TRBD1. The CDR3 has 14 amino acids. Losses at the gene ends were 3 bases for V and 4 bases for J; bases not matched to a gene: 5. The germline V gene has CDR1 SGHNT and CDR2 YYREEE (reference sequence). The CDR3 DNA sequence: TGTGCCAGCAGCTCCGACAGGGGCGCAGAGACCCAGTACTTC. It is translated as CASSSDRGAETQYF.

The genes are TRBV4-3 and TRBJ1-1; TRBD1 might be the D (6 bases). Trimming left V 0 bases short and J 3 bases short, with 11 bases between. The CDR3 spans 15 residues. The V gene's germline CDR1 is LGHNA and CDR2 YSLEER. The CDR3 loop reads CASSQDSGAYTEAFF. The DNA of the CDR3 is TGCGCCAGCAGCCAAGATTCAGGGGCTTACACTGAAGCTTTCTTT.

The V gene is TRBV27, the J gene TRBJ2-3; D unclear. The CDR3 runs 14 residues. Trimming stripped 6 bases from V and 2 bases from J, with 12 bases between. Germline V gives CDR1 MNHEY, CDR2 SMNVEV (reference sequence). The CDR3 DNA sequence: TGTGCCAGCAGGGAACGGGTTAACACAGATACGCAGTATTTT. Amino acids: CASRERVNTDTQYF.

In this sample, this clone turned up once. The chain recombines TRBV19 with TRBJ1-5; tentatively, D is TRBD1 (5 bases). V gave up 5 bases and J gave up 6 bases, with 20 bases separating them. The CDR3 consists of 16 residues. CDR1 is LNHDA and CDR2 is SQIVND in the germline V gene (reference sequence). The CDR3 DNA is TGTGCCAGTAGTCCCCAGGACCTGGGGCTGGCTCAGCCCCAGCATTTT. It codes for CASSPQDLGLAQPQHF.

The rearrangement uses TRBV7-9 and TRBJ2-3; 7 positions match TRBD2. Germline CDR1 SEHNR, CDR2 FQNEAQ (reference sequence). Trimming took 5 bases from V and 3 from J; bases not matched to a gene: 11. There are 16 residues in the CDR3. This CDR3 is CASSPPRGEGTDTQYF. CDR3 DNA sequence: TGTGCCAGCAGCCCCCCCCGGGGGGAAGGAACAGATACGCAGTATTTT.

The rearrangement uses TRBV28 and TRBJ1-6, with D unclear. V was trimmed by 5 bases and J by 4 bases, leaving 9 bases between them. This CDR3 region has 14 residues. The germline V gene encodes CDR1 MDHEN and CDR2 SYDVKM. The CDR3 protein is CASSPLLYNSPLHF. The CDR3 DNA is TGTGCCAGCAGTCCCCTCCTGTATAATTCACCCCTCCACTTT.

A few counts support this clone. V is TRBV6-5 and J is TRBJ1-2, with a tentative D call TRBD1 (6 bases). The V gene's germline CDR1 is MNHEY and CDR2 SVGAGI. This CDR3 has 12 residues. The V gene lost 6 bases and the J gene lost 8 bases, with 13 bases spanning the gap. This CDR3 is CASRAGGGGYTF. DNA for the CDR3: TGTGCCAGCAGGGCGGGGGGCGGAGGCTACACCTTC.

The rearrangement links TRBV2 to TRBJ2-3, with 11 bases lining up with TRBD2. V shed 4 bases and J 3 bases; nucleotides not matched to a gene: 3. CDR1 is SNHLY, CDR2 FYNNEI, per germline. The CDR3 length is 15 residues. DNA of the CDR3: TGTGCCAGCAGTGCGGCTAGCGGGGGGACAGATACGCAGTATTTT. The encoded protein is CASSAASGGTDTQYF. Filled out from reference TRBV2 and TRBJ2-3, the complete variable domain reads EPEVTQTPSHQVTQMGQEVILRCVPISNHLYFYWYRQILGQKVEFLVSFYNNEISEKSEIFDDQFSVERPDGSNFTLKIRSTKLEDSAMYFCASSAASGGTDTQYFGPGTRLTVL.